These 28 T cell receptor beta chains were all obtained from the same sample, sequenced in a study of blood T cell repertoires in COVID-19. The protocol was immunoSEQ multiplex PCR, while the TCRdb copy is restricted to in-frame clones and leaves out a portion. The sample yields hundreds of thousands of clones, 80% to 90% seen once. The sample comprised PBMCs or T cells enriched from blood (not recorded which). The receptors were gathered from a man aged 25 to 40 who had recovered from COVID-19.

The genes are TRBV6-1 and TRBJ1-3; TRBD1 matches 10 bases. The CDR3 is 19 residues long. Germline V gene sequence: CDR1 MNHNS, CDR2 SASEGT. With V trimmed by 4 bases and J by 2 bases, 14 bases remained unmatched. The CDR3 DNA sequence: TGTGCCAGCAGTGCCCGATACCGACAGGGGGCGCGCACTGGAAACACCATATATTTT. Encoded protein: CASSARYRQGARTGNTIYF.

In this sample, this clone turned up once. The CDR3 DNA follows: TGTGCCAGCAGCGTTTCCACAGGAAACATGAACACTGAAGCTTTCTTT. Its translation is CASSVSTGNMNTEAFF. The chain recombines TRBV9 with TRBJ1-1; a weak D match, TRBD1 (5 bases). CDR3 length: 16 amino acids. The germline V gene has CDR1 SGDLS and CDR2 YYNGEE. The ends were cut back, 2 bases at V and 0 bases at J, with 14 bases in the middle.

V and J are TRBV2 and TRBJ2-7, with a possible D match to TRBD2 (5 bases). The V and J ends lost 9 bases and 0 bases respectively, with 18 bases between them. Germline V gene lookup returns CDR1 SNHLY and CDR2 FYNNEI. This CDR3 has 15 residues. The CDR3 protein is CASGPFGLNSYEQYF. CDR3 DNA sequence: TGTGCCAGTGGTCCCTTCGGACTGAACTCCTACGAGCAGTACTTC. The variable domain in full, with the rest retrieved from reference TRBV2 and TRBJ2-7, is EPEVTQTPSHQVTQMGQEVILRCVPISNHLYFYWYRQILGQKVEFLVSFYNNEISEKSEIFDDQFSVERPDGSNFTLKIRSTKLEDSAMYFCASGPFGLNSYEQYFGPGTRLTVT.

V gene TRBV5-4 combines with J gene TRBJ2-1; D uncertain. Trimming removed 1 base at V and 5 bases at J, with 16 bases between. CDR3 length equals 16 residues. The germline V gene encodes CDR1 SGHNT and CDR2 YYREEE (reference sequence). The CDR3 loop is CASSLKVLWRNNEQFF. Written as DNA, the CDR3 is TGTGCCAGCAGCTTGAAAGTGCTGTGGAGAAACAATGAGCAGTTCTTC.

The CDR3 loop reads CASSWGPGEQYF. DNA of the CDR3: TGTGCCAGCAGTTGGGGGCCTGGGGAGCAGTACTTC. The genes are TRBV12-3 or TRBV12-4 and TRBJ2-7, with a tentative D call TRBD1 (6 bases). The CDR3 contains 12 residues. The ends were cut back, 4 bases at V and 7 bases at J, with 11 bases in the middle.

The J gene is TRBJ1-6, the V gene TRBV18, with D perhaps matching TRBD1 (6 bases). V dropped 6 bases and J dropped 4 bases, with 22 bases sitting between them. Germline CDR1 and CDR2: KGHSH and LQKENI. This CDR3 is 18 amino acids long. CDR3 nucleotide sequence: TGTGCCAGCTCCGCGCAATTCGGACAGCCTATGTATAATTCACCCCTCCACTTT. The encoded protein is CASSAQFGQPMYNSPLHF.

This clone was seen only once. The chain is built from TRBV3-1 (or the pseudogene TRBV3-2) and TRBJ2-1, with 8 nucleotides matching TRBD2. Losses at the gene ends were 1 base for V and 4 bases for J; bases not matched to a gene: 0. CDR1 and CDR2 (germline): LGHDT, YNNKEL (reference sequence). The length of the CDR3 is 14 residues. CDR3 in amino acids: CASSQGGRYNEQFF. The CDR3 nucleotides are TGTGCCAGCAGCCAAGGCGGGAGGTACAATGAGCAGTTCTTC.

This sequence joins TRBV5-6 and TRBJ1-6; 7 bases are shared with TRBD1. This CDR3 region has 16 residues. J was trimmed by 9 bases and V by 0 bases; bases with no gene match: 9. Germline loops: CDR1 SGHDT, CDR2 YYEEEE. CDR3 sequence reads: CASSLDPGTVGSPLHF. Written as DNA, the CDR3 is TGTGCCAGCAGCTTGGATCCCGGGACAGTGGGTTCACCCCTCCACTTT. Full variable domain (rest looked up from reference TRBV5-6 and TRBJ1-6): DAGVTQSPTHLIKTRGQQVTLRCSPKSGHDTVSWYQQALGQGPQFIFQYYEEEERQRGNFPDRFSGHQFPNYSSELNVNALLLGDSALYLCASSLDPGTVGSPLHFGNGTRLTVT.

Comment on this clone: Other DNA sequences in this specimen translate into the identical CDR3. The CDR3 protein is CASSLVGGNEKLFF. Written as DNA, the CDR3 is TGTGCCAGCAGCTTAGTCGGCGGTAATGAAAAACTGTTTTTT. The J gene is TRBJ1-4, the V gene TRBV7-9; D remains ambiguous. The germline V and J ends were trimmed by 1 base and 4 bases, with 7 bases remaining between them. The CDR3 contains 14 residues. Germline V gene sequence: CDR1 SEHNR, CDR2 FQNEAQ (reference sequence).

This chain uses TRBV28 with TRBJ1-2; D not resolved. The V gene's germline CDR1 is MDHEN and CDR2 SYDVKM. The V end lost 8 bases, the J end lost 4 bases, and 20 bases lay between the germline ends. CDR3 length: 15 residues. CDR3 sequence: CASFPPLGRSYGYTF. As DNA, the CDR3 is TGTGCCAGCTTTCCACCGCTTGGGAGATCCTATGGCTACACCTTC.

V gene TRBV4-1 combines with J gene TRBJ2-7; D is undetermined. The CDR3 spans 16 residues. The V end lost 1 base, the J end lost 2 bases, and 15 bases lay between the germline ends. The V gene's germline CDR1 is MGHRA and CDR2 YSYEKL. The CDR3 loop is CASSQGLTEPAYEQYF. The CDR3, as DNA: TGCGCCAGCAGCCAAGGTCTTACAGAACCGGCCTACGAGCAGTACTTC.

The rearrangement joins TRBV6-5 to TRBJ1-4, with 7 bases aligning to TRBD1. The CDR3 extends over 13 amino acids. The germline V gene encodes CDR1 MNHEY and CDR2 SVGAGI. The V and J ends lost 6 bases and 7 bases, in that order; junction bases with no gene match: 5. The CDR3 loop is CASRTGEAEKLFF. DNA of the CDR3: TGTGCCAGCAGAACAGGGGAAGCTGAAAAACTGTTTTTT.

In regard to this clone: A junction end diverges from the germline sequence, so it may reflect a read error. The sample has other DNA sequences that encode this CDR3 too. The chain recombines TRBV7-9 with TRBJ2-7, with TRBD2 matching over 12 bases. Looked up from germline, CDR1 is SEHNR and CDR2 is FQNEAQ (reference sequence). CDR3 length: 14 amino acids. The CDR3 nucleotides are TGTGCCAGCAGCCTAGCGGGAGGGCCGGGTGAGCAGTACTTC. It translates to CASSLAGGPGEQYF.

The V gene is TRBV7-6, the J gene TRBJ1-1; no firm D call. Germline assignment: CDR1 SGHVS and CDR2 FNYEAQ. The CDR3 sequence is 17 residues long. The V and J ends lost 1 base and 3 bases respectively, with 18 bases between them. The CDR3 DNA reads as TGTGCCAGCAGCTTAGGTGGGCCTTCCCACAAAGACACTGAAGCTTTCTTT. This translates into CASSLGGPSHKDTEAFF.

V usage is TRBV18 and J usage is TRBJ2-1; the match to TRBD2 covers 8 bases. CDR1 KGHSH and CDR2 LQKENI come from the germline V gene. This CDR3 spans 17 amino acids. The V segment lost 5 bases and the J segment 0 bases; nucleotides outside the gene matches: 9. CDR3 bases: TGTGCCAGCTCAGAATACCAGCGGGAGATCTCCTACAATGAGCAGTTCTTC. Translated: CASSEYQREISYNEQFF.

This sequence joins TRBV28 and TRBJ1-5; no clear D. CDR1 and CDR2 from the germline V gene are MDHEN and SYDVKM. V was shortened by 4 bases and J by 0 bases, with 7 bases between the two germline ends. The CDR3 is 14 amino acids. CDR3 DNA: TGTGCCAGCAGTTCGACAAGTAGCAATCAGCCCCAGCATTTT. Amino acid sequence: CASSSTSSNQPQHF.

The chain uses TRBV6-5 and TRBJ2-2, with 7 bases aligning to TRBD1. Germline-derived CDR1 and CDR2 are MNHEY and SVGAGI. Unmatched junction bases numbered 6, after V lost 0 bases and J lost 5 bases. The CDR3 loop spans 16 amino acids. The CDR3 region is CASSYSMAGGTGELFF. The CDR3 DNA follows: TGTGCCAGCAGTTACTCGATGGCAGGGGGAACCGGGGAGCTGTTTTTT.

In this sample, this clone turned up once. This rearrangement joins TRBV7-6 to TRBJ2-2; no clear D. The CDR3 is 12 residues long. In germline, CDR1 is SGHVS, CDR2 FNYEAQ. The V end lost 2 bases, the J end lost 7 bases, and 5 bases lay between the germline ends. CDR3 sequence (DNA): TGTGCCAGCAGCTTATCTCGCGGGGAGCTGTTTTTT. Residues: CASSLSRGELFF.

V usage is TRBV28 and J usage is TRBJ1-5; D may be TRBD1 (6 bases). Trimming took off 6 bases at V and 0 bases at J, with 12 bases between the two ends. In germline, CDR1 is MDHEN, CDR2 SYDVKM. This CDR3 comprises 15 residues. DNA of the CDR3: TGTGCCAGCAGCCCCCGGACAGTTAGCAATCAGCCCCAGCATTTT. It codes for CASSPRTVSNQPQHF.

This chain links TRBV7-3 with TRBJ2-3, with D unclear. This CDR3 region has 20 residues. V was cut by 5 bases and J by 2 bases, with 29 bases left in between. CDR1 and CDR2 (germline): SGHTA, FQGTGA. For the CDR3, the DNA is TGTGCCAGCAGCGCCATCCCTAAAATTTTCGCCCCAAACTACACAGATACGCAGTATTTT. This codes for CASSAIPKIFAPNYTDTQYF.

This clone was seen a few times. This rearrangement joins TRBV2 to TRBJ2-7, with 8 bases that match TRBD1. Germline trimming cut 8 bases from V and 3 bases from J; bases unmatched to any gene: 3. The CDR3 length is 12 residues. The V gene's germline CDR1 is SNHLY and CDR2 FYNNEI. The chain's CDR3 is CASGQGFYEQYF. CDR3 in DNA: TGTGCCAGCGGACAGGGTTTCTACGAGCAGTACTTC. The variable domain in full, completed from reference TRBV2 and TRBJ2-7, reads EPEVTQTPSHQVTQMGQEVILRCVPISNHLYFYWYRQILGQKVEFLVSFYNNEISEKSEIFDDQFSVERPDGSNFTLKIRSTKLEDSAMYFCASGQGFYEQYFGPGTRLTVT.

This clone was found once. The chain is built from TRBV11-2 and TRBJ2-1; 15 nucleotides align to TRBD2. Germline V gene sequence: CDR1 SGHAT, CDR2 FQNNGV. This CDR3 has 18 amino acids. Trimming at V came to 1 base and at J to 9 bases, leaving 10 bases not matched to a gene. The CDR3 is CASSLVASGLAGGSEQFF. CDR3 nucleotide sequence: TGTGCCAGCAGCTTAGTAGCTTCGGGACTAGCGGGAGGTAGTGAGCAGTTCTTC.

The rearrangement links TRBV10-2 to TRBJ2-1; 13 nucleotides line up with TRBD2. This CDR3 contains 15 residues. The germline V gene encodes CDR1 WSHSY and CDR2 SAAADI. The ends lost 7 bases at V and 5 bases at J; junction bases unmatched: 5. CDR3 bases: TGCGCCAGCATTCCGGGACTAGCGGGAAACAATGAGCAGTTCTTC. It translates to CASIPGLAGNNEQFF.

The V and J genes are TRBV19 and TRBJ2-7, with a possible D match to TRBD1 (6 bases). Germline V gives CDR1 LNHDA, CDR2 SQIVND (reference sequence). CDR3 length equals 12 residues. V was cut by 6 bases and J by 6 bases, with 12 bases left in between. The CDR3 spells CASSPKGGEQYF. CDR3 DNA sequence: TGTGCCAGTAGCCCAAAAGGGGGCGAGCAGTACTTC. The full variable domain, in which reference TRBV19 and TRBJ2-7 provide the parts outside the CDR3, is DGGITQSPKYLFRKEGQNVTLSCEQNLNHDAMYWYRQDPGQGLRLIYYSQIVNDFQKGDIAEGYSVSREKKESFPLTVTSAQKNPTAFYLCASSPKGGEQYFGPGTRLTVT.

The CDR3 bases are TGCGCCAGCAGCTATCAACAGCGGGGGGGCGAGCAGTACTTC. Amino acid sequence: CASSYQQRGGEQYF. The V call is TRBV5-1, the J call TRBJ2-7, with 10 nucleotides matching TRBD2. Germline V lookup: CDR1 SGHRS, CDR2 YFSETQ. This CDR3 comprises 14 residues. J gave up 6 bases and V 3 bases, and 6 bases lay outside the gene matches.

The chain recombines TRBV21-1 with TRBJ2-2; the table's TRBD2 call for D was not verified on the DNA. TRBV21-1 is reported as a pseudogene. This CDR3 region has 13 residues. The CDR3 here is CASSRGLAGELFF. Written as DNA, the CDR3 is TGTGCCAGCAGCAGAGGACTAGCCGGGGAGCTGTTTTTT.

The chain links TRBV24-1 to TRBJ1-4, with 10 bases matching TRBD1. The V gene end was trimmed by 4 bases and the J gene end by 8 bases; junction bases not matched to a gene: 6. The CDR3 is 15 amino acids. Germline V lookup: CDR1 KGHDR, CDR2 SFDVKD. In nucleotides, the CDR3 is TGTGCCACCAGTGACTCGGGACAGGGGTTGGAAAAACTGTTTTTT. Its translation is CATSDSGQGLEKLFF.

V usage is TRBV7-2 and J usage is TRBJ2-1; 10 bases are shared with TRBD2. Looked up from germline, CDR1 is SGHTA and CDR2 is FQGNSA. This CDR3 contains 17 residues. V gave up 1 base and J gave up 4 bases; unmatched junction bases: 7. The DNA of the CDR3 is TGTGCCAGCAGCTTAGGTCCTAGCGGGAGAGGGTACAATGAGCAGTTCTTC. Translated, it gives CASSLGPSGRGYNEQFF. Using reference TRBV7-2 and TRBJ2-1 for the parts outside the CDR3, the full variable domain is GAGVSQSPSNKVTEKGKDVELRCDPISGHTALYWYRQSLGQGLEFLIYFQGNSAPDKSGLPSDRFSAERTGGSVSTLTIQRTQQEDSAVYLCASSLGPSGRGYNEQFFGPGTRLTVL.